This T cell receptor (beta chain) was obtained from a study of technical replicates of blood from a handful of donors. Germline V gives CDR1 MNHEY, CDR2 SMNVEV (reference sequence). CDR3 length: 18 residues. V gave up 3 bases and J gave up 0 bases, with 21 bases separating them. Assay: immunoSEQ multiplex PCR; the TCRdb copy retains only in-frame clones and omits some. The sample records tens of thousands of clones, around 97% being singletons. The sequenced sample consisted of T cells isolated from PBMCs. The receptor comes from a human donor in good health. The chain is built from TRBV27 and TRBJ2-7; D remains ambiguous. The CDR3, as DNA: TGTGCCAGCAGTTTTATCCCCAGAATTCGAGCGTCCTCCTACGAGCAGTACTTC. Translated: CASSFIPRIRASSYEQYF.